This TCR beta chain is drawn from a study of blood T cell repertoires in COVID-19. Study background: In each case, the material was cDNA or gDNA derived from T cells, B-cell-depleted T cells, or PBMCs.

In germline, CDR1 is SGHNT, CDR2 YYREEE (reference sequence). The CDR3 runs 15 residues. Losses at the gene ends were 3 bases for V and 10 bases for J; bases not matched to a gene: 9. Original methodology: Amplifying reference gene primers gave estimates of nucleated cell counts. The data were produced by immunoSEQ multiplex PCR, yet TCRdb's version contains in-frame clones alone and is incomplete. V and J calls and clone size are given by that table; D and trimming were obtained from the DNA. The repertoire includes several thousand clones, roughly 93% of them detected once, and 1.5% to 2% sits in the top ten.

J is TRBJ1-6 and V is TRBV5-4, with 8 bases fitting TRBD1. This sequence originates from a human donor in a cohort sampled during active COVID-19. What was sequenced was peripheral blood. CDR3 amino acids: CASSSYGQGVSPLHF. CDR3 sequence (DNA): TGTGCCAGCAGCTCCTATGGACAGGGAGTCTCACCCCTCCACTTT.